One sample yielded the 26 T cell receptor beta chains listed below, sequenced in a study of T cell responses to AZD1222 COVID-19 vaccine. Sequencing used immunoSEQ multiplex PCR; TCRdb keeps in-frame clones, though not all of them. Altogether 110,000 or so clones are present, 85% to 90% being singletons, with the ten largest covering 3.3%. The input for sequencing was peripheral blood, taken on day 0 of AZD1222 vaccination. Every receptor here comes from an adult in good health.

CDR3 residues: CASSLPGGKLFF. Here the CDR3 DNA reads TGTGCCAGCAGTTTACCTGGGGGAAAACTGTTTTTT. This chain connects TRBV28 to TRBJ1-4; TRBD1 is a possible D gene (5 bases). The CDR3 consists of 12 residues. The V gene lost 2 bases and the J gene lost 10 bases, with 8 bases spanning the gap. Looked up from germline, CDR1 is MDHEN and CDR2 is SYDVKM.

The V gene is TRBV5-4, the J gene TRBJ2-7; D perhaps matches TRBD1 (6 bases). The CDR3 sequence is 14 residues long. V was clipped by 8 bases and J by 0 bases, with 15 bases between them. From germline, CDR1 is SGHNT and CDR2 YYREEE (reference sequence). The DNA for the CDR3 is TGTGCCAGTCGAACAGGGCTGAGCTCCTACGAGCAGTACTTC. Encoded protein: CASRTGLSSYEQYF.

Written as DNA, the CDR3 is TGTGCCAGCAGCCAAGTGGGGACAGGGAGCTACACCTTC. Its translation is CASSQVGTGSYTF. The V and J genes are TRBV14 and TRBJ1-2; 9 bases fit TRBD1. Germline loops: CDR1 SGHDN, CDR2 FVKESK. CDR3 length: 13 residues. Losses at the gene ends were 1 base for V and 9 bases for J; bases not matched to a gene: 3.

This clone was seen more than once but under ten times. The chain links TRBV7-9 to TRBJ2-1, with 7 positions matching TRBD1. The CDR3 runs 17 residues. Losses at the gene ends were 1 base for V and 3 bases for J; bases not matched to a gene: 9. Germline-derived CDR1 and CDR2 are SEHNR and FQNEAQ (reference sequence). CDR3 loop: CASSLDLQGSHYNEQFF. In DNA form, the CDR3 reads TGTGCCAGCAGCTTAGACCTACAGGGGTCACACTACAATGAGCAGTTCTTC.

This clone has only a few counts. The chain has TRBV6-5 and TRBJ1-2, with TRBD1 matching over 8 bases. V was pared by 4 bases and J by 6 bases, with 4 bases of the junction left unmatched. The germline V gene encodes CDR1 MNHEY and CDR2 SVGAGI. This CDR3 is built from 13 residues. The DNA for the CDR3 is TGTGCCAGCAGTTGGAGGACAGGGAATGGCTACACCTTC. Its protein is CASSWRTGNGYTF.

The J gene is TRBJ1-3, the V gene TRBV9; perhaps TRBD1 as D (5 bases). V was trimmed by 4 bases and J by 0 bases, leaving 11 bases between them. This CDR3 is built from 15 residues. Germline V gene lookup returns CDR1 SGDLS and CDR2 YYNGEE. CDR3: CASSPMTDSGNTIYF. CDR3 nucleotide sequence: TGTGCCAGCAGCCCGATGACAGACTCTGGAAACACCATATATTTT. The full variable domain, rest sourced from reference TRBV9 and TRBJ1-3, is DSGVTQTPKHLITATGQRVTLRCSPRSGDLSVYWYQQSLDQGLQFLIQYYNGEERAKGNILERFSAQQFPDLHSELNLSSLELGDSALYFCASSPMTDSGNTIYFGEGSWLTVV.

The chain uses TRBV7-3 and TRBJ2-2, with D possibly being TRBD2 (6 bases). This CDR3 has 15 residues. The V and J ends lost 5 bases and 5 bases respectively, with 15 bases between them. Germline values: CDR1 SGHTA, CDR2 FQGTGA. CDR3 sequence reads: CASSAYIAGTGELFF. Written as DNA, the CDR3 is TGTGCCAGCAGCGCCTACATCGCGGGGACCGGGGAGCTGTTTTTT.

The J gene is TRBJ1-4, the V gene TRBV6-5; 7 nucleotides agree with TRBD1. The CDR3 has 13 residues. Germline V lookup: CDR1 MNHEY, CDR2 SVGAGI. V gave up 4 bases and J gave up 4 bases; unmatched junction bases: 0. CDR3 protein: CASSSGGNEKLFF. The CDR3 region has the DNA TGTGCCAGCAGTTCAGGGGGTAATGAAAAACTGTTTTTT.

This clone is a singleton in its sample. The chain has TRBV27 and TRBJ1-1; D might be TRBD1 (5 bases). The germline V and J ends were trimmed by 4 bases and 1 base, with 19 bases remaining between them. Germline V gene sequence: CDR1 MNHEY, CDR2 SMNVEV (reference sequence). The CDR3 length is 17 residues. CDR3 sequence (DNA): TGTGCCAGCAGTTACGACCCGAAGGGACGGACGAACACTGAAGCTTTCTTT. This translates into CASSYDPKGRTNTEAFF.

The rearrangement joins TRBV5-1 to TRBJ2-7, with D tentatively TRBD1 or TRBD2 (5 bases each). V was pared by 1 base and J by 0 bases, with 11 bases between. Germline V gene data show CDR1 as SGHRS and CDR2 as YFSETQ. This CDR3 has 15 amino acids. CDR3 sequence (DNA): TGCGCCAGCAGCTTGTGGGCAGGGAGCTCCTACGAGCAGTACTTC. Translation: CASSLWAGSSYEQYF.

This rearrangement joins TRBV6-2 or TRBV6-3 to TRBJ1-2; D is undetermined. Germline assignment: CDR1 MNHEY and CDR2 SVGEGT. V lost 2 bases and J 5 bases, leaving 12 bases between the germline ends. CDR3 length: 14 amino acids. DNA for the CDR3: TGTGCCAGCAGTTACGGGGTCTTCGGGTATGGCTACACCTTC. Amino acids: CASSYGVFGYGYTF.

Notes on this clone: A junction end diverges from the germline sequence, so it may reflect a read error. The chain couples TRBV10-2 to TRBJ1-5, with D possibly matching TRBD1 (6 bases). The length of the CDR3 is 15 residues. From germline, CDR1 is WSHSY and CDR2 SAAADI. The DNA for the CDR3 is TGCGCCAGTAGTGGGGGGCCCGCTGGGTCTCAGCCCCAGCATTTT. Translating gives CASSGGPAGSQPQHF.

This clone came up once. Other DNA variants within this sample encode the same CDR3. The chain combines TRBV5-4 with TRBJ1-3, with TRBD1 matching 9 bases. CDR1 and CDR2 from the germline V gene are SGHNT and YYREEE (reference sequence). The CDR3 is made up of 14 amino acids. V lost 4 bases to trimming and J lost 4 bases; unmatched junction nucleotides: 3. CDR3: CASSLQGAGNTIYF. CDR3 DNA: TGTGCCAGCAGCCTACAGGGGGCGGGAAACACCATATATTTT.

This clone was counted only a few times. This chain joins TRBV29-1 and TRBJ1-5; 8 nucleotides agree with TRBD1. Germline loops: CDR1 SQVTM, CDR2 ANQGSEA. This CDR3 is built from 13 residues. With 8 bases clipped from V and 1 base from J, the junction kept 4 bases outside the gene matches. CDR3 in amino acids: CSTRTGSNQPQHF. The CDR3 bases are TGCAGCACCAGGACAGGGAGCAATCAGCCCCAGCATTTT.

The chain links TRBV7-9 to TRBJ1-1; 9 bases fit TRBD1. J gave up 1 base and V 5 bases, and 2 bases lay outside the gene matches. The CDR3 has 14 residues. Germline V gene sequence: CDR1 SEHNR, CDR2 FQNEAQ (reference sequence). CDR3 DNA: TGTGCCAGCAGCCTACAGGGGGCGAACACTGAAGCTTTCTTT. It specifies CASSLQGANTEAFF.

The DNA of the CDR3 is TGTGCCAGCCGACAGGGCTCCTATAATTCACCCCTCCACTTT. This codes for CASRQGSYNSPLHF. V usage is TRBV6-5 and J usage is TRBJ1-6; 7 bases are a match to TRBD1. From germline, CDR1 is MNHEY and CDR2 SVGAGI. V gave up 8 bases and J gave up 0 bases; unmatched junction bases: 1. The length of the CDR3 is 14 residues.

The chain is built from TRBV5-4 and TRBJ1-1; D unclear. V was cut by 1 base and J by 6 bases, with 7 bases left in between. The CDR3 covers 12 residues. Germline V gene lookup returns CDR1 SGHNT and CDR2 YYREEE (reference sequence). The CDR3 DNA reads TGTGCCAGCAGCTTGAAGACATCTGAAGCTTTCTTT. Amino acid sequence: CASSLKTSEAFF.

This chain joins TRBV24-1 and TRBJ1-2; D might be TRBD1 (5 bases). CDR3 length: 13 amino acids. V was trimmed by 4 bases and J by 3 bases, leaving 8 bases between them. Germline CDR1 is KGHDR and CDR2 is SFDVKD. This CDR3 reads CATSDPGYYGYTF. The CDR3 bases are TGTGCCACCAGTGACCCAGGGTACTATGGCTACACCTTC.

The chain is built from TRBV5-1 and TRBJ1-5, with a possible D match to TRBD1 (5 bases). V was shortened by 0 bases and J by 5 bases, with 9 bases between the two germline ends. The CDR3 loop spans 14 amino acids. The V gene's germline CDR1 is SGHRS and CDR2 YFSETQ. The CDR3 protein is CASSLDRPDQPQHF. The CDR3 nucleotides read TGCGCCAGCAGCTTGGACAGGCCAGATCAGCCCCAGCATTTT. The full variable domain, its missing parts supplied by reference TRBV5-1 and TRBJ1-5, is KAGVTQTPRYLIKTRGQQVTLSCSPISGHRSVSWYQQTPGQGLQFLFEYFSETQRNKGNFPGRFSGRQFSNSRSEMNVSTLELGDSALYLCASSLDRPDQPQHFGDGTRLSIL.

The chain combines TRBV7-9 with TRBJ2-5, with D possibly being TRBD1 (6 bases). Germline V gene lookup returns CDR1 SEHNR and CDR2 FQNEAQ (reference sequence). The CDR3 runs to 13 residues. Trimming shortened V by 1 base and J by 7 bases, and 10 bases separated the two germline ends. The CDR3 DNA follows: TGTGCCAGCAGCTTAGAGGGGGACGGGACCCAGTACTTC. Translated, it gives CASSLEGDGTQYF. Complete variable domain (other parts from reference TRBV7-9 and TRBJ2-5): DTGVSQNPRHKITKRGQNVTFRCDPISEHNRLYWYRQTLGQGPEFLTYFQNEAQLEKSRLLSDRFSAERPKGSFSTLEIQRTEQGDSAMYLCASSLEGDGTQYFGPGTRLLVL.

This sequence joins TRBV5-1 and TRBJ2-7; 12 bases line up with TRBD1. The CDR3 sequence is 14 residues long. Per germline, CDR1 SGHRS and CDR2 YFSETQ. V was clipped by 4 bases and J by 5 bases; unmatched bases: 4. The CDR3 spells CASSPGTGGDEQYF. In nucleotides, the CDR3 is TGCGCCAGCAGCCCCGGGACAGGGGGCGACGAGCAGTACTTC.

The chain recombines TRBV5-1 with TRBJ1-1; 7 bases align to TRBD1. The CDR3 extends over 14 amino acids. CDR1 and CDR2 (germline): SGHRS, YFSETQ. The ends lost 1 base at V and 6 bases at J; junction bases unmatched: 6. The CDR3: CASSLTGEAPEAFF. The CDR3 DNA is TGCGCCAGCAGCTTGACAGGGGAGGCTCCTGAAGCTTTCTTT.

The CDR3 spells CASSQQGNNQPQHF. In DNA form, the CDR3 reads TGTGCCAGCTCACAACAGGGGAACAATCAGCCCCAGCATTTT. This sequence joins TRBV2 and TRBJ1-5; 7 bases are shared with TRBD1. The CDR3 loop spans 14 amino acids. V shed 8 bases and J 3 bases; nucleotides not matched to a gene: 7. From germline, CDR1 is SNHLY and CDR2 FYNNEI.

The V and J genes are TRBV29-1 and TRBJ2-1; D remains unclear. With 4 bases removed from V and 6 bases from J, the gap between germline ends came to 13 bases. This CDR3 comprises 13 residues. In germline, CDR1 is SQVTM, CDR2 ANQGSEA. The CDR3 spells CSVAVPAFNEQFF. The DNA of the CDR3 is TGCAGCGTTGCCGTCCCCGCGTTCAATGAGCAGTTCTTC.

V is TRBV9 and J is TRBJ2-7; tentatively, D is TRBD1 (5 bases). Germline V lookup: CDR1 SGDLS, CDR2 YYNGEE. This CDR3 is built from 14 residues. Trimming stripped 3 bases from V and 0 bases from J, with 10 bases between. The CDR3 DNA follows: TGTGCCAGCAGCGCCCTAGGGGCCTCCTACGAGCAGTACTTC. It is translated as CASSALGASYEQYF.

The rearrangement uses TRBV29-1 and TRBJ1-2, with TRBD1 matching 11 bases. The CDR3 is made up of 14 amino acids. The junction had 5 bases not matched to a gene; V was cut back by 4 bases and J by 4 bases. Germline values: CDR1 SQVTM, CDR2 ANQGSEA. The CDR3: CSVVLGTGGYGYTF. In DNA form, the CDR3 reads TGCAGCGTTGTCCTCGGGACAGGGGGCTATGGCTACACCTTC.